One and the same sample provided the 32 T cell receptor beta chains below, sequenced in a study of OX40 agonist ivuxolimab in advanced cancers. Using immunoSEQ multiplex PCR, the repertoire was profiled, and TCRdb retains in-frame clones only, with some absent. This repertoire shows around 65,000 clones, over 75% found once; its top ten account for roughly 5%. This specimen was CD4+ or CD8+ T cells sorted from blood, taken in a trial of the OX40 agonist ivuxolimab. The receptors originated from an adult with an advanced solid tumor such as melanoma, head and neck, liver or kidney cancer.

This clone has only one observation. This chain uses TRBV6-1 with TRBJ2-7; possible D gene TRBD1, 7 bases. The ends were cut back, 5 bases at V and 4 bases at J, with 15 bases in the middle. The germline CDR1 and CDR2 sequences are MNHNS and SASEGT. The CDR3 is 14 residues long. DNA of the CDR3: TGTGCCAGCAGTCCGGGACAGCGGGCGTACGAGCAGTACTTC. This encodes CASSPGQRAYEQYF.

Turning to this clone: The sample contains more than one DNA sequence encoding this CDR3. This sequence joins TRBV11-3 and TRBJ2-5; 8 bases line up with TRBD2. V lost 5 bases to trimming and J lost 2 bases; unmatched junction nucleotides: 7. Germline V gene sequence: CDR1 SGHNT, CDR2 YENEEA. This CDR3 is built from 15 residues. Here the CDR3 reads CASSKREGGQETQYF. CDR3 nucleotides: TGTGCCAGCAGCAAACGGGAGGGAGGGCAAGAGACCCAGTACTTC.

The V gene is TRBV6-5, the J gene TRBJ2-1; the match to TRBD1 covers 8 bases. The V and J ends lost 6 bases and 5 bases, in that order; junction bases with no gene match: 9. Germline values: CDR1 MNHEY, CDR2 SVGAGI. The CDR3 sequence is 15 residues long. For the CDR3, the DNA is TGTGCCAGCAGCGGCCGGGACAGGAGACACAATGAGCAGTTCTTC. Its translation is CASSGRDRRHNEQFF.

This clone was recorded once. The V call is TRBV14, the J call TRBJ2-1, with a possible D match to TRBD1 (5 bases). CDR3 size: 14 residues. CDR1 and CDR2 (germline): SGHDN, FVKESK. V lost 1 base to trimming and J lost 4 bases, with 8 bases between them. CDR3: CASSQVSGYNEQFF. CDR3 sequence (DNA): TGTGCCAGCAGCCAAGTATCAGGGTACAATGAGCAGTTCTTC.

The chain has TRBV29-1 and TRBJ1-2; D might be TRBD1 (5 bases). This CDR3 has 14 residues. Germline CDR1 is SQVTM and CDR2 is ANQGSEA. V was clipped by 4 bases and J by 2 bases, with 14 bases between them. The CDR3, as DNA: TGCAGCGTTGCGAACGCGGCAGGGAACTATGGCTACACCTTC. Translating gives CSVANAAGNYGYTF.

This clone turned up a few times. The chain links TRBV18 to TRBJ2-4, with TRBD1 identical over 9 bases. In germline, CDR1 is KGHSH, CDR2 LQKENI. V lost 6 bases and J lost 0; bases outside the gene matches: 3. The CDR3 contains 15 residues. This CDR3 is CASSQQGAAKNIQYF. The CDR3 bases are TGTGCCAGCTCGCAACAGGGGGCAGCCAAAAACATTCAGTACTTC.

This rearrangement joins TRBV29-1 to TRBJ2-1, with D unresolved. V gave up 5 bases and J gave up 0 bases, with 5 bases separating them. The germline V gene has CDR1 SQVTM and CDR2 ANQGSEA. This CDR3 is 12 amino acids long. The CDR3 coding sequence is TGCAGCGTTCGTCCCTCCTACAATGAGCAGTTCTTC. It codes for CSVRPSYNEQFF.

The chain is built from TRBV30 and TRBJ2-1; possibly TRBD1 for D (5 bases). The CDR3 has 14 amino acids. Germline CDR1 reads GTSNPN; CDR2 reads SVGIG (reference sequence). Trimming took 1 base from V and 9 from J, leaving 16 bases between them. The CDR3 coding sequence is TGTGCCTGGAGTGAGGACATAGGCCTACCTGAGCAGTTCTTC. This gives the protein CAWSEDIGLPEQFF.

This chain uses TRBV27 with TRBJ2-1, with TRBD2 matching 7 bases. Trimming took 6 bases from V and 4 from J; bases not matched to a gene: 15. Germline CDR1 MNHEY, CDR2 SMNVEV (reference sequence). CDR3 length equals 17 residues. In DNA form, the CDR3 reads TGTGCCAGCAGACGAGCGGAGGGAGGGGTCCTATACAATGAGCAGTTCTTC. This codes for CASRRAEGGVLYNEQFF.

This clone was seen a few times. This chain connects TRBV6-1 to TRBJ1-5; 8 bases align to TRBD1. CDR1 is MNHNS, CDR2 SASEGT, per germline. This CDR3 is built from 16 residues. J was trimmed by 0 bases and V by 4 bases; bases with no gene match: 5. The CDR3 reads CASSGTGGHSNQPQHF. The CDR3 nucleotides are TGTGCCAGCAGTGGTACAGGGGGACATAGCAATCAGCCCCAGCATTTT.

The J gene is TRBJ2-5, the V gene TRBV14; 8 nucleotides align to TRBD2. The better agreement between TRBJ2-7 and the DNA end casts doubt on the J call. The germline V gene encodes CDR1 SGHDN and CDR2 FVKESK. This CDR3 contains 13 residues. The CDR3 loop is CASSPSGPYEQYF. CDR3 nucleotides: TGTGCCAGCAGCCCTAGCGGGCCCTACGAGCAGTACTTC.

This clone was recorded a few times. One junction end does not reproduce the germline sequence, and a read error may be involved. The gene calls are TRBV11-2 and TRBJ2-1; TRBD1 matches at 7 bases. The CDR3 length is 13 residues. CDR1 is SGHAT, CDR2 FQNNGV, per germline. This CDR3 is CASSLNADRAPVF. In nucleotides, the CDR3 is TGTGCCAGCAGCTTAAACGCCGACAGGGCCCCTGTCTTC. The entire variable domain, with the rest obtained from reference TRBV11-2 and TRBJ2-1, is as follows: EAGVAQSPRYKIIEKRQSVAFWCNPISGHATLYWYQQILGQGPKLLIQFQNNGVVDDSQLPKDRFSAERLKGVDSTLKIQPAKLEDSAVYLCASSLNADRAPVFGPGTRLTVL.

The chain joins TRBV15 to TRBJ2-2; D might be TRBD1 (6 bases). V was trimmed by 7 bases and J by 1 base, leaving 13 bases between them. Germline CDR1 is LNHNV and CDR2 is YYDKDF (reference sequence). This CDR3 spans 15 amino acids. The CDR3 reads CATNPGAQNTGELFF. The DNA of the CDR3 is TGTGCCACCAATCCAGGGGCCCAGAACACCGGGGAGCTGTTTTTT.

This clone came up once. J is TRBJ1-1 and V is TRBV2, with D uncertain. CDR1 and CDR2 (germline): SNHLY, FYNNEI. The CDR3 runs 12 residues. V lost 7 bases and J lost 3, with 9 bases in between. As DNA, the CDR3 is TGTGCCAGCAAAGACCCTTACACTGAAGCTTTCTTT. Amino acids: CASKDPYTEAFF.

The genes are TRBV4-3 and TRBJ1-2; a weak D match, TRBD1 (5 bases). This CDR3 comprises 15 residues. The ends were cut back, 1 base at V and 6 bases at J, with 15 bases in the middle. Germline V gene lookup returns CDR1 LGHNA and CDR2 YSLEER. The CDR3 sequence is CASSQAFVGVDGYTF. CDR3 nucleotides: TGCGCCAGCAGCCAAGCGTTTGTAGGGGTCGATGGCTACACCTTC.

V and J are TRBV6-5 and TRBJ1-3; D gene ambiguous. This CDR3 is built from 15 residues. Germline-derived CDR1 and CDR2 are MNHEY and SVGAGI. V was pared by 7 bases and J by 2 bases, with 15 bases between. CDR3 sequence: CASTQARAPGNTIYF. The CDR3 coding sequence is TGTGCCAGCACCCAGGCGAGGGCTCCTGGAAACACCATATATTTT.

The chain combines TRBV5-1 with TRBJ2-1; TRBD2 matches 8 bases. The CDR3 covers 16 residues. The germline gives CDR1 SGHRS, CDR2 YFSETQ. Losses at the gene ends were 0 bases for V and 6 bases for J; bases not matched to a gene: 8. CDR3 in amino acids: CASSLATSGGSNEQFF. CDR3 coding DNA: TGCGCCAGCAGCTTGGCCACCAGCGGGGGAAGCAATGAGCAGTTCTTC.

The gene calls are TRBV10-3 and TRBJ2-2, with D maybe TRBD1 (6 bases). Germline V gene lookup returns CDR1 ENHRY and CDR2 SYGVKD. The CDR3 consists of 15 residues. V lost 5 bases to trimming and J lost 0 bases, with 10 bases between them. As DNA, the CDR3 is TGTGCCATCAGTCCAGGGGTAACGAACACCGGGGAGCTGTTTTTT. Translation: CAISPGVTNTGELFF.

As DNA, the CDR3 is TGTGCCAGCAGTTTGGACAGGGAAGGAGAGACCCAGTACTTC. Translation: CASSLDREGETQYF. V gene TRBV28 combines with J gene TRBJ2-5; 8 bases map to TRBD1. Germline CDR1 MDHEN, CDR2 SYDVKM. Trimming cost V 3 bases and J 4 bases; bases outside gene matches: 4. The CDR3 has 14 amino acids.

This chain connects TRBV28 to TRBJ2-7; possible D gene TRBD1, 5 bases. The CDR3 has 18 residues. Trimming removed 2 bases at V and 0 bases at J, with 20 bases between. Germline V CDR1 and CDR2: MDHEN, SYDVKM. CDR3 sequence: CASSLKLRGPQSSYEQYF. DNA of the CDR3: TGTGCCAGCAGTTTAAAGTTAAGGGGCCCTCAGAGCTCCTACGAGCAGTACTTC.

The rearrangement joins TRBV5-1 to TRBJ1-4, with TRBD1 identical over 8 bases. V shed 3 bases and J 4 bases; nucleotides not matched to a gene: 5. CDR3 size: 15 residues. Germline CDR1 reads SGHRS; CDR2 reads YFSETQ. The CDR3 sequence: CASSSRTGNNEKLFF. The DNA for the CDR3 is TGCGCCAGCAGCTCACGGACAGGGAATAATGAAAAACTGTTTTTT.

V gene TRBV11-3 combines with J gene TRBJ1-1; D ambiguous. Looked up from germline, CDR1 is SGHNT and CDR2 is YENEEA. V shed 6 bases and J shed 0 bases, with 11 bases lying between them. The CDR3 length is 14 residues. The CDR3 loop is CASSSDGMNTEAFF. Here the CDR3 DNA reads TGTGCCAGCAGTTCGGACGGGATGAACACTGAAGCTTTCTTT.

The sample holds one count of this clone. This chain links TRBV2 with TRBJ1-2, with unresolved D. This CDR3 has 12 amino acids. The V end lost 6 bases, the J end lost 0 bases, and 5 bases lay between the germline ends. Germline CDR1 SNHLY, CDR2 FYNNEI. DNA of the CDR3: TGTGCCAGCAGCGAGTCTAACTATGGCTACACCTTC. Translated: CASSESNYGYTF. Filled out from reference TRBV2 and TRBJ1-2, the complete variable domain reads EPEVTQTPSHQVTQMGQEVILRCVPISNHLYFYWYRQILGQKVEFLVSFYNNEISEKSEIFDDQFSVERPDGSNFTLKIRSTKLEDSAMYFCASSESNYGYTFGSGTRLTVV.

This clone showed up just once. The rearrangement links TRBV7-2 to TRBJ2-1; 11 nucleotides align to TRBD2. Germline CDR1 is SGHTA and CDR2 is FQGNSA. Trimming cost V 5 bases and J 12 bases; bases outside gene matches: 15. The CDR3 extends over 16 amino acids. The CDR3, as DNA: TGTGCCAGCAGCCCCTCTCCGGGACTAGCGGAGAGGGGGCAGTTCTTC. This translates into CASSPSPGLAERGQFF.

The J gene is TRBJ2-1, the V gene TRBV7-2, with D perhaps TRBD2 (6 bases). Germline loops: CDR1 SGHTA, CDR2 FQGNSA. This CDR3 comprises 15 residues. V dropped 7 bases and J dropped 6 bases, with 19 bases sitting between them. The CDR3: CASIYSLAGFNEQFF. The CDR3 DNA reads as TGTGCCAGCATTTACTCGCTGGCGGGATTCAATGAGCAGTTCTTC.

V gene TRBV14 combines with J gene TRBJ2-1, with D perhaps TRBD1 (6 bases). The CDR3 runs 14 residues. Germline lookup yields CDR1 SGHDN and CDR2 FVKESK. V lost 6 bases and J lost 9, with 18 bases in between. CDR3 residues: CASRSATAGVEQFF. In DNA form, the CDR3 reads TGTGCCAGCAGATCTGCAACAGCAGGGGTTGAGCAGTTCTTC.

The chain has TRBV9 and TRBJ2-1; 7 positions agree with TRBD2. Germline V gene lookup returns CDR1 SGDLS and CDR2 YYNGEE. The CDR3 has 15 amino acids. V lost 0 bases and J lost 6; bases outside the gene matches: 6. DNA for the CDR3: TGTGCCAGCAGCGTAGACCAGCGGGAAAGCAATGAGCAGTTCTTC. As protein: CASSVDQRESNEQFF.

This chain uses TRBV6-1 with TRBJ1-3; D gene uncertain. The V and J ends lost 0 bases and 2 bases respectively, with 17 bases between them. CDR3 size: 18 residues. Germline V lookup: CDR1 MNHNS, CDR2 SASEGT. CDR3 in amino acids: CASSEAGWTAGPGNTIYF. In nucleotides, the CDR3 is TGTGCCAGCAGTGAAGCAGGGTGGACGGCTGGCCCTGGAAACACCATATATTTT.

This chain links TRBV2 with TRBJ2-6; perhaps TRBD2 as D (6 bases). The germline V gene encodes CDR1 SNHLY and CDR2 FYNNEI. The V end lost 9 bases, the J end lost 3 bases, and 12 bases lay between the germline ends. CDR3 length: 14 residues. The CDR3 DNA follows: TGTGCCAGAAAGGGAGGTAATGGGGCCAACGTCCTGACTTTC. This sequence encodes CARKGGNGANVLTF.

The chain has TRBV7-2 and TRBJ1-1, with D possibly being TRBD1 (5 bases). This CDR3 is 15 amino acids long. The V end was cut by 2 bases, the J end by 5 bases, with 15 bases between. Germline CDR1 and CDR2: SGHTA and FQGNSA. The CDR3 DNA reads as TGTGCCAGCAGCTTACAAGGAGGGGCTAGGACTGAAGCTTTCTTT. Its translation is CASSLQGGARTEAFF. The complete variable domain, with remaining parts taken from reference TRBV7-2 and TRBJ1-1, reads GAGVSQSPSNKVTEKGKDVELRCDPISGHTALYWYRQSLGQGLEFLIYFQGNSAPDKSGLPSDRFSAERTGGSVSTLTIQRTQQEDSAVYLCASSLQGGARTEAFFGQGTRLTVV.

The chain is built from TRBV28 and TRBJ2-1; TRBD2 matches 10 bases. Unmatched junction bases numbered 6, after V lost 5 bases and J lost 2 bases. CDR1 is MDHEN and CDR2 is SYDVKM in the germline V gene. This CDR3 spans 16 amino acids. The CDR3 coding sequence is TGTGCCAGCAGTCCCCCGGGGACTAGCGCCTACAATGAGCAGTTCTTC. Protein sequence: CASSPPGTSAYNEQFF. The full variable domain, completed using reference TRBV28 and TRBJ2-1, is DVKVTQSSRYLVKRTGEKVFLECVQDMDHENMFWYRQDPGLGLRLIYFSYDVKMKEKGDIPEGYSVSREKKERFSLILESASTNQTSMYLCASSPPGTSAYNEQFFGPGTRLTVL.

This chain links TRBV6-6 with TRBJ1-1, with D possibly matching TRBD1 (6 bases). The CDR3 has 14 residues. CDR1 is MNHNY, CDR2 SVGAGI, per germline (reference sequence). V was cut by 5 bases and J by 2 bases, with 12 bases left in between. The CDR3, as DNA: TGTGCCAGCAGTAGACAGGTTTTAAACACTGAAGCTTTCTTT. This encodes CASSRQVLNTEAFF.